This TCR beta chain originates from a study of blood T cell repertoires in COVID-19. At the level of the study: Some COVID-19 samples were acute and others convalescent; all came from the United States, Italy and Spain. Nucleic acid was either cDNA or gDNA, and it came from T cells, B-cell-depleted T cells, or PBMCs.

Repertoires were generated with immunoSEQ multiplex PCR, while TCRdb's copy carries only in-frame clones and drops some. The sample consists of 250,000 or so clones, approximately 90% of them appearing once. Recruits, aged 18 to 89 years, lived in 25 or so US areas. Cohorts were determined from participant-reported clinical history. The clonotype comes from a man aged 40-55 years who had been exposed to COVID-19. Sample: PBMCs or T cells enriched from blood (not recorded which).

CDR3 region: CAWEGQGVIRGYTF. CDR3 DNA sequence: TGTGCCTGGGAGGGACAGGGGGTTATACGAGGCTACACCTTC. This chain links TRBV30 with TRBJ1-2, with 11 bases matching TRBD1. The J segment lost 8 bases and the V segment lost 5 bases, leaving 10 bases of the junction unmatched. The germline gives CDR1 GTSNPN, CDR2 SVGIG (reference sequence). The CDR3 runs to 14 residues.